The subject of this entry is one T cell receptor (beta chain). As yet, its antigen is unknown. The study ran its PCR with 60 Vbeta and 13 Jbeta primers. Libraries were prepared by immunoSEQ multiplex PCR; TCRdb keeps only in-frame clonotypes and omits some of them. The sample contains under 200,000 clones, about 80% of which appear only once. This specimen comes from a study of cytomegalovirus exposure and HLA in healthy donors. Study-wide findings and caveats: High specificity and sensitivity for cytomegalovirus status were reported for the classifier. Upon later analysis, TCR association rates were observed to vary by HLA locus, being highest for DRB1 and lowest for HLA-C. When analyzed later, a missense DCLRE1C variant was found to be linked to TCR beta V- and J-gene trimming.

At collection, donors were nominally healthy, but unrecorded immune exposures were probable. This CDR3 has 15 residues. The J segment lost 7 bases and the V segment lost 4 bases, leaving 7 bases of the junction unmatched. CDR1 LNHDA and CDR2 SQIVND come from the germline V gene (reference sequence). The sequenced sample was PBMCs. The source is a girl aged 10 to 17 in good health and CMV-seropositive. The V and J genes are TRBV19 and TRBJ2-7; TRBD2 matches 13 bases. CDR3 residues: CASSKRLAGGGEQYF. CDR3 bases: TGTGCCAGTAGTAAACGACTAGCGGGAGGCGGAGAGCAGTACTTC.